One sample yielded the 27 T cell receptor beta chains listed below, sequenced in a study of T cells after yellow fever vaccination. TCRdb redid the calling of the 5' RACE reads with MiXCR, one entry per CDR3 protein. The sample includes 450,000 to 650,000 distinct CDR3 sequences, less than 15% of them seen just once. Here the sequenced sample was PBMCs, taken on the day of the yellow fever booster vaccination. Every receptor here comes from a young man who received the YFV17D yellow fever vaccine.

The CDR3 region has the DNA TGTGCCAGCAGCCAAGGAAGAGGGGGGGAAACGACCCAGTACTTC. Protein sequence: CASSQGRGGETTQYF. The V gene is TRBV4-2, the J gene TRBJ2-5, with D possibly TRBD2 on 7 matching bases. The CDR3 covers 15 residues. Trimming pared 1 base from V and 7 bases from J, leaving 16 bases between. Germline V lookup: CDR1 LGHNA, CDR2 YNFKEQ.

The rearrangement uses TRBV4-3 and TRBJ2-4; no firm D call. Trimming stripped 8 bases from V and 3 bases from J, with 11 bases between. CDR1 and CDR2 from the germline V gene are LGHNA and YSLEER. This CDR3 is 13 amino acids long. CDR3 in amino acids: CASAVVGKNIQYF. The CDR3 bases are TGCGCCAGCGCCGTTGTGGGCAAAAACATTCAGTACTTC.

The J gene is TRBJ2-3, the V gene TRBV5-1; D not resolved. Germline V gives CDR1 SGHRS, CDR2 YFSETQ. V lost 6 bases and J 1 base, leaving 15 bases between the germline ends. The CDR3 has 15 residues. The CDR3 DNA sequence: TGCGCCAGCATCCCCTCCCTCCCTGGCACAGATACGCAGTATTTT. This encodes CASIPSLPGTDTQYF.

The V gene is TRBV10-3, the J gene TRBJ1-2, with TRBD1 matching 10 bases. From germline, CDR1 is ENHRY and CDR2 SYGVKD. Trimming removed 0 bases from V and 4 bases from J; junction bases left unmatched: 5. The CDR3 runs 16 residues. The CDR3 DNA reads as TGTGCCATCAGTGAGTCATTGACAGGGGGCAGCTATGGCTACACCTTC. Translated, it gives CAISESLTGGSYGYTF.

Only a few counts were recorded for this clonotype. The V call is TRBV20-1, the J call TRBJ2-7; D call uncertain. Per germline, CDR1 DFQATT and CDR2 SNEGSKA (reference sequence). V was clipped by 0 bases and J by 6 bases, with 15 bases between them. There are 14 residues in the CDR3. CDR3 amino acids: CSARDLRRVGEQYF. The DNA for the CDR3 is TGCAGTGCTAGAGATCTTCGGCGAGTTGGCGAGCAGTACTTC.

This CDR3 is CAWDGADQHDTQYF. Written as DNA, the CDR3 is TGTGCCTGGGATGGGGCAGATCAACACGATACGCAGTATTTT. This chain joins TRBV30 and TRBJ2-3; D possibly corresponds to TRBD1 (5 bases). The CDR3 sequence is 14 residues long. Germline lookup yields CDR1 GTSNPN and CDR2 SVGIG (reference sequence). The V and J ends lost 5 bases and 6 bases respectively, with 18 bases between them. Complete variable domain (other parts from reference TRBV30 and TRBJ2-3): SQTIHQWPATLVQPVGSPLSLECTVEGTSNPNLYWYRQAAGRGLQLLFYSVGIGQISSEVPQNLSASRPQDRQFILSSKKLLLSDSGFYLCAWDGADQHDTQYFGPGTRLTVL.

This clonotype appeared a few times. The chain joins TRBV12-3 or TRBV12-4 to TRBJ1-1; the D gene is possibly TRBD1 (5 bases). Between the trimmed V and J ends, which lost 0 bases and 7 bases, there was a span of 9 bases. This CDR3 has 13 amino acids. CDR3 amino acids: CASSLAGGVEAFF. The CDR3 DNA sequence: TGTGCCAGCAGTTTAGCTGGGGGGGTTGAAGCTTTCTTT.

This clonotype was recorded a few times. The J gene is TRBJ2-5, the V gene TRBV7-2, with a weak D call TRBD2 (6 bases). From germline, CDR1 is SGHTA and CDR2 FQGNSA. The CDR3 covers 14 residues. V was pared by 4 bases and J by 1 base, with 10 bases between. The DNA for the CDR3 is TGTGCCAGCAGCTCGGGACTTATCCAAGAGACCCAGTACTTC. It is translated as CASSSGLIQETQYF.

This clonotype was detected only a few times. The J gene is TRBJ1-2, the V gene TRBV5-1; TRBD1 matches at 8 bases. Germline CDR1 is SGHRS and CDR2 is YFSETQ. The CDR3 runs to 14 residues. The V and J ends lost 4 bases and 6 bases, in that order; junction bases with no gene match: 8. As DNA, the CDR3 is TGCGCCAGCAGCCCAGACAGGGGTAAAAATGGCTACACCTTC. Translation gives CASSPDRGKNGYTF.

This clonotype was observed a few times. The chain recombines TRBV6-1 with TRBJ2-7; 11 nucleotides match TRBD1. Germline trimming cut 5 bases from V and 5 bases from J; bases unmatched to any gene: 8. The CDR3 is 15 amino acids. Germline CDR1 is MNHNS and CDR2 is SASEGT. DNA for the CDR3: TGTGCCAGCAGTACAAGGGACAGGGGGATCCACGAGCAGTACTTC. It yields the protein CASSTRDRGIHEQYF.

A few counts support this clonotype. Here the CDR3 DNA reads TGCGCCAGCAGCCCGGGACTAGCGGGAGGGTACTCCTACAATGAGCAGTTCTTC. Protein sequence: CASSPGLAGGYSYNEQFF. The gene calls are TRBV5-1 and TRBJ2-1; 16 bases fit TRBD2. V lost 4 bases and J lost 0; bases outside the gene matches: 4. Germline lookup yields CDR1 SGHRS and CDR2 YFSETQ. This CDR3 has 18 residues. The variable domain in full, with the rest retrieved from reference TRBV5-1 and TRBJ2-1, is KAGVTQTPRYLIKTRGQQVTLSCSPISGHRSVSWYQQTPGQGLQFLFEYFSETQRNKGNFPGRFSGRQFSNSRSEMNVSTLELGDSALYLCASSPGLAGGYSYNEQFFGPGTRLTVL.

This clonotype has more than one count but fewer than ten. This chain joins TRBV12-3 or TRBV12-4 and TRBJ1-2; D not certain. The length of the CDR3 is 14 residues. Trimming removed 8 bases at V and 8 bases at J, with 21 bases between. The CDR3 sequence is CASWNPWAPGGYTF. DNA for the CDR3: TGTGCCAGCTGGAACCCCTGGGCCCCCGGCGGCTACACCTTC.

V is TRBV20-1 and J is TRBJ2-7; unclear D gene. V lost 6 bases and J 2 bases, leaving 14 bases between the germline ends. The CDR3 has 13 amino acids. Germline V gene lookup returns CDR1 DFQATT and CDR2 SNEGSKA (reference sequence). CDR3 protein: CSAHTNTAYEQYF. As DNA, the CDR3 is TGCAGTGCGCACACGAACACTGCCTACGAGCAGTACTTC.

The CDR3 region is CASRRGWDEQFF. The DNA for the CDR3 is TGTGCCAGCAGAAGAGGGTGGGATGAGCAGTTCTTC. The chain carries TRBV12-3 or TRBV12-4 and TRBJ2-1; D may be TRBD2 (5 bases). V lost 6 bases and J lost 8, with 11 bases in between. The CDR3 runs to 12 residues.

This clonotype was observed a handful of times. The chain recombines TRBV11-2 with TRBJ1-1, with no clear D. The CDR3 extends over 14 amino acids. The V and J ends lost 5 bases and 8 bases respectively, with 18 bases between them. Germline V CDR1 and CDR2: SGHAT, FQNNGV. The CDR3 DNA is TGTGCCAGCAGCCCCCCTACGAGGAGGGTGGAAGCTTTCTTT. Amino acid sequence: CASSPPTRRVEAFF.

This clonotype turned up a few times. This CDR3 reads CASSPGTTSIHEQFF. CDR3 in DNA: TGTGCCAGCAGTCCCGGGACTACCTCTATCCATGAGCAGTTCTTC. The J gene is TRBJ2-1, the V gene TRBV12-3 or TRBV12-4; 7 bases match TRBD2. Trimming took 5 bases from V and 8 from J; bases not matched to a gene: 12. The CDR3 sequence is 15 residues long.

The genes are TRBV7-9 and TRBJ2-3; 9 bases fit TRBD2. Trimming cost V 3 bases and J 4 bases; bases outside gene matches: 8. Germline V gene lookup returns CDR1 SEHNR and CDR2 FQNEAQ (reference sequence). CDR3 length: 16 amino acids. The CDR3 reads CASSFAGTSLPDTQYF. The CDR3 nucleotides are TGTGCCAGCAGCTTTGCCGGGACTAGCTTGCCAGATACGCAGTATTTT.

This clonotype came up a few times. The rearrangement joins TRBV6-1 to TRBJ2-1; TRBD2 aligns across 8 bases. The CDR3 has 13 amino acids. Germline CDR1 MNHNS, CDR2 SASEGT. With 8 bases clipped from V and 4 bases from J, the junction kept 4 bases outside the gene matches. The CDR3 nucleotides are TGTGCCAGCGGGACTAGGGTTTACAATGAGCAGTTCTTC. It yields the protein CASGTRVYNEQFF.

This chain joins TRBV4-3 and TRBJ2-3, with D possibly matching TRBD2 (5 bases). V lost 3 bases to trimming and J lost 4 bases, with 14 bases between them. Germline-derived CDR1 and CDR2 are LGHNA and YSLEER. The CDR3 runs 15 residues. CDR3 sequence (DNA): TGCGCCAGCAGCCATAACGGTGGGAGTGCAGATACGCAGTATTTT. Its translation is CASSHNGGSADTQYF.

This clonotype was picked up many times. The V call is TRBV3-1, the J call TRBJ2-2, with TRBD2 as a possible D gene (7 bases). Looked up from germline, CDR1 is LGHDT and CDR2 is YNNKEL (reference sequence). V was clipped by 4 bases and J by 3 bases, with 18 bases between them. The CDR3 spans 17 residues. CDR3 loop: CASSPRGAGEYTGELFF. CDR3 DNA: TGTGCCAGCAGCCCACGGGGGGCGGGGGAATACACCGGGGAGCTGTTTTTT.

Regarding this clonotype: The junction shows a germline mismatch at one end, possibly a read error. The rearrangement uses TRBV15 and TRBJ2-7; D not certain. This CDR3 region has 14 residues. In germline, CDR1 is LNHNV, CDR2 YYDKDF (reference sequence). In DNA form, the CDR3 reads TGTGCCACCAGCGGAAAAGACGAACCCTACAAGCAGTACTTC. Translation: CATSGKDEPYKQYF.

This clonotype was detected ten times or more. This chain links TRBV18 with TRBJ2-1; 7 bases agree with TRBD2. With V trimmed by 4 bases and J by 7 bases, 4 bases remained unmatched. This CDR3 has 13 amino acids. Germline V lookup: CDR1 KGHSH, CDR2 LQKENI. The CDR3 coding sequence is TGTGCCAGCTCACACGTTAGCGGGAATGAGCAGTTCTTC. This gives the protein CASSHVSGNEQFF.

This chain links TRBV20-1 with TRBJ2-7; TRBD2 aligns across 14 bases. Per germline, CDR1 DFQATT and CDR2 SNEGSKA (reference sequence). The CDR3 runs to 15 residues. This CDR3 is CKPGTSGSNLDEQYF. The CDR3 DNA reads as TGCAAACCCGGGACTAGCGGGAGTAATCTCGACGAGCAGTACTTC.

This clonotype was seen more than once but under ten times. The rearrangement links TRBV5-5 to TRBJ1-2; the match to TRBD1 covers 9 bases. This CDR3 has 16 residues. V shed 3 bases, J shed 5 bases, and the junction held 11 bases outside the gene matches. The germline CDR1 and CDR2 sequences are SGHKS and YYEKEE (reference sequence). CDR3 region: CASSYDTGTGLYGYTF. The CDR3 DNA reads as TGTGCCAGCAGCTACGACACCGGGACAGGGCTTTATGGCTACACCTTC.

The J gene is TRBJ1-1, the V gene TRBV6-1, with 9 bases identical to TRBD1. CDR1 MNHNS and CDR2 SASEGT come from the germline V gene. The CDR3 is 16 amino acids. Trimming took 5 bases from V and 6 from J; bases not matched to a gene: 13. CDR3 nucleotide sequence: TGTGCCAGCAGTCCAATACCGGGACAGGGTTTCCCTGAAGCTTTCTTT. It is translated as CASSPIPGQGFPEAFF.

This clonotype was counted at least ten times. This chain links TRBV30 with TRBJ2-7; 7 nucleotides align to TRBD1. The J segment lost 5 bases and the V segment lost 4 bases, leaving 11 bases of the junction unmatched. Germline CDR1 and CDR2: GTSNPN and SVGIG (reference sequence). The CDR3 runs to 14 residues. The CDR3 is CAWTTERQGHEQYF. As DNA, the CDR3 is TGTGCCTGGACGACTGAACGACAGGGCCACGAGCAGTACTTC.

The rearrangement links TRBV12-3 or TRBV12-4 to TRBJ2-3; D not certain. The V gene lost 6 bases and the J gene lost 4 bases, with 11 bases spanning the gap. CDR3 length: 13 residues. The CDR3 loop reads CASSPMSPDTQYF. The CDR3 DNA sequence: TGTGCCAGCAGCCCCATGTCCCCAGATACGCAGTATTTT.